Shown below are 9 T cell receptor beta chains from a single sample sequenced in a study of T cells in Graves' hyperthyroidism and ophthalmopathy. The investigators amplified TCR beta CDR3 regions from RNA transcripts. A set of HTBI primers served as the primers for a first-round RT-PCR of the TCR CDR3. Via MiXCR, TCRdb re-called the multiplex PCR reads, giving one row per CDR3 protein. The sample holds a few hundred thousand distinct CDR3 sequences, approximately 14% seen once. The sample consisted of blood. Receptor source: a woman aged 25 to 45 with Graves' ophthalmopathy.

This clonotype was seen only a few times. The rearrangement uses TRBV5-1 and TRBJ2-1; possibly TRBD2 for D (6 bases). The CDR3 covers 15 residues. Per the germline V gene, CDR1 is SGHRS and CDR2 is YFSETQ. Trimming cost V 2 bases and J 4 bases, with 13 bases left between them. The CDR3 DNA is TGCGCCAGCAGCTTTCCACGGGACTCATACAATGAGCAGTTCTTC. Its protein is CASSFPRDSYNEQFF.

This clonotype has a count of ten or more. The chain joins TRBV2 to TRBJ2-7; 9 bases are a match to TRBD1. The CDR3 extends over 14 amino acids. J was trimmed by 2 bases and V by 4 bases; bases with no gene match: 3. Germline V gives CDR1 SNHLY, CDR2 FYNNEI. CDR3 in amino acids: CASSGTGVPYEQYF. DNA for the CDR3: TGTGCCAGCAGTGGGACAGGGGTCCCCTACGAGCAGTACTTC.

This clonotype showed up just a few times. This chain joins TRBV11-3 and TRBJ2-7, with D maybe TRBD2 (6 bases). The CDR3 runs to 16 residues. Germline-derived CDR1 and CDR2 are SGHNT and YENEEA. The V gene lost 0 bases and the J gene lost 0 bases, with 12 bases spanning the gap. CDR3 in DNA: TGTGCCAGCAGCTTAGACGGCGGGAAGAACTCCTACGAGCAGTACTTC. Translated, it gives CASSLDGGKNSYEQYF.

The gene calls are TRBV28 and TRBJ1-5; D gene ambiguous. Germline CDR1 reads MDHEN; CDR2 reads SYDVKM. Trimming removed 6 bases at V and 0 bases at J, with 12 bases between. The CDR3 extends over 15 amino acids. CDR3 bases: TGTGCCAGCAGGATCTTGGGTTATAGCAATCAGCCCCAGCATTTT. This codes for CASRILGYSNQPQHF.

The table lists this clonotype with a few counts. The chain employs TRBV6-5 and TRBJ1-3; the D gene is possibly TRBD1 (5 bases). The CDR3 totals 15 residues. Germline loops: CDR1 MNHEY, CDR2 SVGAGI. Trimming shortened V by 3 bases and J by 2 bases, and 11 bases separated the two germline ends. The CDR3 coding sequence is TGTGCCAGCAGTTATTCGACGACAGCTGGAAACACCATATATTTT. This sequence encodes CASSYSTTAGNTIYF.

In this sample, this clonotype turned up once. The chain couples TRBV2 to TRBJ2-7; no clear D. The V end was cut by 3 bases, the J end by 6 bases, with 3 bases between. Germline values: CDR1 SNHLY, CDR2 FYNNEI. The CDR3 consists of 10 residues. The chain's CDR3 is CASSDAEQYF. The CDR3 DNA reads TGTGCCAGCAGTGATGCCGAGCAGTACTTC.

This chain uses TRBV6-1 with TRBJ1-1; 7 bases match TRBD1. Germline lookup yields CDR1 MNHNS and CDR2 SASEGT. The trim removed 6 bases at V and 5 bases at J, leaving 6 bases unmatched. CDR3 length: 13 residues. CDR3 nucleotides: TGTGCCAGCAGCCGGCCAGGGGGAACTGAAGCTTTCTTT. Amino acids: CASSRPGGTEAFF.

V and J are TRBV27 and TRBJ2-2; 7 bases are a match to TRBD2. The CDR3 has 14 amino acids. Per germline, CDR1 MNHEY and CDR2 SMNVEV (reference sequence). J gave up 6 bases and V 6 bases, and 7 bases lay outside the gene matches. The DNA of the CDR3 is TGTGCCAGCAGCCCGGGACTATCCCCCGGGGAGCTGTTTTTT. Protein: CASSPGLSPGELFF.

This sequence joins TRBV19 and TRBJ2-2, with D tentatively TRBD1 (5 bases). The CDR3 contains 15 residues. V lost 10 bases, J lost 2 bases, and 17 bases lay in between. The germline gives CDR1 LNHDA, CDR2 SQIVND (reference sequence). The CDR3 reads CATPTENTNTGELFF. The CDR3 DNA reads TGTGCCACTCCGACAGAAAATACTAACACCGGGGAGCTGTTTTTT.